This TCR beta chain appears in the sequencing data of a study of blood T cell repertoires in COVID-19. Study as a whole: Nucleic acid was either cDNA or gDNA, and it came from T cells, B-cell-depleted T cells, or PBMCs.

The V end was cut by 8 bases, the J end by 1 base, with 14 bases between. CDR1 and CDR2 from the germline V gene are SNHLY and FYNNEI. This CDR3 has 14 residues. Profiled with immunoSEQ multiplex PCR; TCRdb holds only in-frame clones, not every one. In the table there are 250,000 or so clones, approximately 88% of which are singletons. Participants were aged roughly 18 to 90 years, lived in about two dozen US areas, and enrolled virtually. Sequencing used PBMCs or T cells enriched from blood (not recorded which). This clonotype was sampled from a woman between 40 and 55 years old with acute COVID-19. The V call is TRBV2, the J call TRBJ1-1; D is perhaps TRBD1 (6 bases). In DNA form, the CDR3 reads TGTGCCAGCCAGCCCGGGGGGGCGAACACTGAAGCTTTCTTT. Translating gives CASQPGGANTEAFF.